This T cell receptor beta chain was retrieved from a study of cytotoxic CD8 clonotypes in ibrutinib-treated CLL. In the study overall: After median approximately 70 months, approximately 14 stayed in remission, some 12 progressed; responses approximately 24 partial, 2 complete. On average, over 90,000 productive rearrangements and 200,000 to 300,000 productive templates per sample. Study-level points and caveats: Clonality was elevated at ibrutinib response and had returned toward baseline at progression.

As for this clone: The antigen remains undetermined.

Libraries were prepared by immunoSEQ multiplex PCR; TCRdb keeps only in-frame clonotypes and omits some of them. The sample yields about 44,000 clones, roughly two thirds seen once. With cryopreserved PBMCs as the source, 1.5 to 2.5 micrograms of genomic DNA went to TCR beta libraries. Sequences were derived from PBMCs, sampled after 12 months of ibrutinib treatment. This sequence originates from a human donor with chronic lymphocytic leukemia.

CDR3 loop: CASSLGNLAAGTDTQYF. The DNA for the CDR3 is TGTGCCAGCAGCTTAGGGAATTTGGCGGCTGGCACAGATACGCAGTATTTT. The J gene is TRBJ2-3, the V gene TRBV11-1; D unclear. Germline CDR1 SGHAT, CDR2 FQDESV (reference sequence). The V end lost 1 base, the J end lost 1 base, and 15 bases lay between the germline ends. The CDR3 has 17 amino acids.